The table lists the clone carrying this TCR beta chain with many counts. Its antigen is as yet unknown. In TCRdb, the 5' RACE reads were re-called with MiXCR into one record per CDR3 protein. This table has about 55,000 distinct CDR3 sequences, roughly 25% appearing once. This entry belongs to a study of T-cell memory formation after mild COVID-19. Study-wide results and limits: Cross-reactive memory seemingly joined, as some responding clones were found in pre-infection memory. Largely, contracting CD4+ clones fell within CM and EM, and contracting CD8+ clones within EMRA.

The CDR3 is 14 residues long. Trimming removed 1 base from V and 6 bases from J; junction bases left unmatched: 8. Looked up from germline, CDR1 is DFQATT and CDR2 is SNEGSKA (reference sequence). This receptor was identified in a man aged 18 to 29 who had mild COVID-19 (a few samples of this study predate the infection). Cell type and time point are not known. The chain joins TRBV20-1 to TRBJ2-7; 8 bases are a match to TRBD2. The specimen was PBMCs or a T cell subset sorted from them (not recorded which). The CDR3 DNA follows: TGCAGTGCTAGAGCCGGGGGGGCCGGACTCGAGCAGTACTTC. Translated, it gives CSARAGGAGLEQYF.